The 27 T cell receptor beta chains below were found in one sample sequenced in a study of metastatic and nonmetastatic thyroid tumors. Patients had received no treatment of any kind before thyroid surgery. TCRdb reprocessed the PCR reads using MiXCR. Among around 89,000 clones listed, 14% to 15% were seen once. Material for sequencing was blood. The receptors stem from a female donor with papillary thyroid cancer or a benign thyroid nodule (not recorded which). Some clones in this sample may be carry-over from other donors' samples.

This clone has at least ten counts. The CDR3 DNA sequence: TGCGCCAGCAGCCAAGCGACGGGGGCGGCGAATGATAATTCACCCCTCCACTTT. This sequence encodes CASSQATGAANDNSPLHF. The rearrangement uses TRBV4-1 and TRBJ1-6; tentative D call: TRBD1 (6 bases). V lost 1 base to trimming and J lost 5 bases, with 18 bases between them. The germline V gene encodes CDR1 MGHRA and CDR2 YSYEKL. This CDR3 region has 18 residues.

Note on this clone: Germline and junction disagree at one end, which may indicate a read error. The chain uses TRBV5-1 and TRBJ2-3; D not resolved. The germline CDR1 and CDR2 sequences are SGHRS and YFSETQ. This CDR3 has 15 amino acids. CDR3 DNA sequence: TGCGCCAGCAGCTTGGGTGGACCAGGCACAGATACGCGGTATTTT. Translated, it gives CASSLGGPGTDTRYF.

This clone was detected many times. This chain joins TRBV7-9 and TRBJ2-5, with D possibly TRBD1 on 5 matching bases. CDR1 SEHNR and CDR2 FQNEAQ come from the germline V gene (reference sequence). Trimming removed 1 base at V and 7 bases at J, with 10 bases between. The CDR3 totals 13 residues. The CDR3 DNA reads as TGTGCCAGCAGCTTAGGGGTGCAGGGGACCCAGTACTTC. Translated, it gives CASSLGVQGTQYF.

This clone was seen many times. This rearrangement joins TRBV9 to TRBJ2-1; the D gene is possibly TRBD1 (6 bases). Germline V gives CDR1 SGDLS, CDR2 YYNGEE. The CDR3 is 14 residues long. With 5 bases removed from V and 4 bases from J, the gap between germline ends came to 13 bases. The CDR3 nucleotides read TGTGCCAGCAGTCGACAGGCCGTATACAATGAGCAGTTCTTC. It specifies CASSRQAVYNEQFF.

Concerning this clone: A single base separates this from a much larger clone, so it may be a read error. V gene TRBV7-7 combines with J gene TRBJ2-5; 11 positions agree with TRBD2. Germline V CDR1 and CDR2: SSHAT, FNYEAQ (reference sequence). The CDR3 sequence is 15 residues long. The CDR3 DNA sequence: TGTGCTAGCATCATTAGCGGGGGGGCCACTGAGACCCAGTACTTC. As protein: CASIISGGATETQYF.

This clone has a count of ten or more. This rearrangement joins TRBV19 to TRBJ2-1, with D possibly TRBD1 on 5 matching bases. The length of the CDR3 is 13 residues. V lost 6 bases, J lost 5 bases, and 11 bases lay in between. Germline V gene data show CDR1 as LNHDA and CDR2 as SQIVND (reference sequence). CDR3 protein: CASRPETDNEQFF. The CDR3 region has the DNA TGTGCCAGTAGACCTGAGACAGACAATGAGCAGTTCTTC.

The sample holds many counts of this clone. This chain joins TRBV6-6 and TRBJ1-5; D is unclear. The CDR3 loop spans 13 amino acids. The germline V gene encodes CDR1 MNHNY and CDR2 SVGAGI (reference sequence). With 2 bases removed from V and 4 bases from J, the gap between germline ends came to 6 bases. Here the CDR3 DNA reads TGTGCCAGCAGTTACGGGGAAAATCAGCCCCAGCATTTT. It yields the protein CASSYGENQPQHF.

Note on this clone: This sequence may be a read error, since a much larger clone differs from it by one base. This rearrangement joins TRBV18 to TRBJ1-4, with D maybe TRBD1 (5 bases). V lost 3 bases and J lost 6, with 20 bases in between. This CDR3 has 17 amino acids. Germline CDR1 is KGHSH and CDR2 is LQKENI. CDR3 in amino acids: CASSPRDQSERHEKLFF. DNA of the CDR3: TGTGCCAGCTCACCTCGGGACCAATCTGAGAGACATGAAAAACTGTTTTTT.

This clone was counted ten times or more. The chain links TRBV5-6 to TRBJ1-1; D unresolved. The germline gives CDR1 SGHDT, CDR2 YYEEEE. V dropped 2 bases and J dropped 1 base, with 12 bases sitting between them. This CDR3 spans 15 amino acids. The CDR3 bases are TGTGCCAGCAGCTTTGGGCCGGGTCCGAACACTGAAGCTTTCTTT. This translates into CASSFGPGPNTEAFF.

This clone was counted at least ten times. The V gene is TRBV20-1, the J gene TRBJ2-5, with D possibly matching TRBD2 (5 bases). The V and J ends lost 2 bases and 3 bases respectively, with 19 bases between them. The CDR3 is 16 amino acids. In germline, CDR1 is DFQATT, CDR2 SNEGSKA (reference sequence). The CDR3 here is CSARRLLVDLKETQYF. The CDR3 DNA follows: TGCAGTGCTAGACGACTACTAGTAGACCTCAAAGAGACCCAGTACTTC.

The gene calls are TRBV19 and TRBJ2-3; TRBD1 might be the D (5 bases). Germline V gene data show CDR1 as LNHDA and CDR2 as SQIVND (reference sequence). CDR3 length: 16 amino acids. Trimming shortened V by 1 base and J by 3 bases, and 14 bases separated the two germline ends. CDR3 bases: TGTGCCAGTAGTATAGGGGGCCCGTTGATAACAGATACGCAGTATTTT. Its translation: CASSIGGPLITDTQYF. The complete variable domain, with remaining parts taken from reference TRBV19 and TRBJ2-3, reads DGGITQSPKYLFRKEGQNVTLSCEQNLNHDAMYWYRQDPGQGLRLIYYSQIVNDFQKGDIAEGYSVSREKKESFPLTVTSAQKNPTAFYLCASSIGGPLITDTQYFGPGTRLTVL.

This clone came up a few times. The V gene is TRBV6-1, the J gene TRBJ2-1, with 7 positions matching TRBD1. V was pared by 6 bases and J by 5 bases, with 7 bases of the junction left unmatched. From germline, CDR1 is MNHNS and CDR2 SASEGT. This CDR3 region has 14 residues. DNA for the CDR3: TGTGCCAGCAGACCGGGACAGTCACACAATGAGCAGTTCTTC. Encoded protein: CASRPGQSHNEQFF.

In its sample, this clone was seen a few times. One base away lies a much larger clone, so this may be a sequencing read error. The CDR3: CSASGSHNQETQYF. The CDR3, as DNA: TGCAGTGCTAGCGGGTCACACAACCAAGAGACCCAGTACTTC. V is TRBV20-1 and J is TRBJ2-5; D unresolved. The length of the CDR3 is 14 residues. Germline loops: CDR1 DFQATT, CDR2 SNEGSKA (reference sequence). V was trimmed by 3 bases and J by 0 bases, leaving 11 bases between them.

This clone has at least ten counts. The genes are TRBV3-1 and TRBJ2-5; D gene uncertain. The CDR3 totals 15 residues. The ends were cut back, 1 base at V and 5 bases at J, with 14 bases in the middle. CDR1 is LGHDT, CDR2 YNNKEL, per germline (reference sequence). This CDR3 is CASSQGFPMRETQYF. The CDR3 bases are TGTGCCAGCAGCCAAGGGTTCCCCATGAGGGAGACCCAGTACTTC.

This chain joins TRBV7-6 and TRBJ1-3, with D uncertain. CDR1 and CDR2 from the germline V gene are SGHVS and FNYEAQ. This CDR3 has 16 residues. The V gene lost 5 bases and the J gene lost 4 bases, with 18 bases spanning the gap. The CDR3 loop reads CASSPLAERGGNTIYF. For the CDR3, the DNA is TGTGCCAGCAGCCCTCTCGCGGAGAGAGGCGGAAACACCATATATTTT.

This clone was recorded a few times. This may stem from a read error, because a much larger clone lies one nucleotide away. The same CDR3 arises from other DNA sequences in this sample as well. The rearrangement links TRBV5-6 to TRBJ1-3, with D unclear. The CDR3 runs 15 residues. V lost 1 base and J 0 bases, leaving 8 bases between the germline ends. The germline CDR1 and CDR2 sequences are SGHDT and YYEEEE. CDR3 in DNA: TGTGCCAGCAGCTTGCCTGGAAGCTCTGGAAACACCATATATTTT. As protein: CASSLPGSSGNTIYF.

The table lists this clone with many counts. At the DNA level, this CDR3 is encoded by other sequences in the same sample as well. The chain combines TRBV9 with TRBJ1-1; 10 bases fit TRBD1. The CDR3 length is 14 residues. The germline V gene encodes CDR1 SGDLS and CDR2 YYNGEE. Germline trimming cut 4 bases from V and 6 bases from J; bases unmatched to any gene: 6. The CDR3 loop is CASSLGTGDPEAFF. DNA of the CDR3: TGTGCCAGCAGCCTAGGGACAGGGGACCCTGAAGCTTTCTTT.

This clone came up a few times. The chain couples TRBV4-1 to TRBJ1-1; D is possibly TRBD1 (5 bases). The length of the CDR3 is 15 residues. Germline V CDR1 and CDR2: MGHRA, YSYEKL. V was cut by 4 bases and J by 1 base, with 13 bases left in between. The CDR3 bases are TGCGCCAGCAGCCTCAGTGGGGGAAGGAACACTGAAGCTTTCTTT. Amino acids: CASSLSGGRNTEAFF.

The chain links TRBV6-2 or TRBV6-3 to TRBJ2-7; no clear D gene. Per germline, CDR1 MNHEY and CDR2 SVGEGT. Trimming removed 6 bases from V and 3 bases from J, with 15 bases in between. CDR3 length equals 14 residues. CDR3 loop: CASSYDRVLYEQYF. CDR3 nucleotide sequence: TGTGCCAGCAGCTACGATCGGGTTCTCTACGAGCAGTACTTC.

Many counts were recorded for this clone. V gene TRBV6-1 combines with J gene TRBJ1-2; TRBD1 matches at 7 bases. The CDR3 is 14 amino acids. Germline values: CDR1 MNHNS, CDR2 SASEGT. V lost 6 bases and J lost 2; bases outside the gene matches: 6. As DNA, the CDR3 is TGTGCCAGCAGGAACCCGGGACAGAACTATGGCTACACCTTC. This gives the protein CASRNPGQNYGYTF.

This clone was detected ten times or more. This chain links TRBV6-1 with TRBJ1-2, with TRBD1 as a possible D gene (5 bases). CDR1 is MNHNS and CDR2 is SASEGT in the germline V gene. CDR3 length: 15 residues. Trimming cost V 1 base and J 5 bases, with 14 bases left between them. CDR3 sequence reads: CASSEGPGTGYGYTF. In DNA form, the CDR3 reads TGTGCCAGCAGTGAAGGCCCCGGGACGGGGTATGGCTACACCTTC.

There are many counts of this clone. The CDR3, as DNA: TGTGCCAGCAGCGCTAGCGGGGCAAACCCCGGGGCTGAGCAGTTCTTC. Residues: CASSASGANPGAEQFF. The V gene is TRBV9, the J gene TRBJ2-1, with 9 bases aligning to TRBD2. The CDR3 loop spans 16 amino acids. V dropped 3 bases and J dropped 9; count of bases not matched to a gene: 13. Per germline, CDR1 SGDLS and CDR2 YYNGEE.

This clone was seen at least ten times. The chain carries TRBV6-6 and TRBJ2-1; 12 nucleotides align to TRBD2. This CDR3 comprises 17 residues. After removal of 2 bases from V and 6 bases from J, the junction contained 8 bases not matched to a gene. The V gene's germline CDR1 is MNHNY and CDR2 SVGAGI (reference sequence). CDR3 in amino acids: CASSYTPTSGGGNEQFF. The DNA for the CDR3 is TGTGCCAGCAGTTACACCCCGACTAGCGGGGGTGGCAATGAGCAGTTCTTC.

This clone was seen many times. The V and J genes are TRBV6-2 or TRBV6-3 and TRBJ2-3; 7 bases are shared with TRBD2. The CDR3 consists of 17 residues. The trim removed 0 bases at V and 0 bases at J, leaving 6 bases unmatched. Germline loops: CDR1 MNHEY, CDR2 SVGEGT. CDR3 protein: CASSYSRTSPSTDTQYF. The CDR3 nucleotides are TGTGCCAGCAGTTACTCTCGGACTAGTCCTAGCACAGATACGCAGTATTTT.

This clone appeared many times. The rearrangement joins TRBV19 to TRBJ2-2, with D perhaps being TRBD1 or TRBD2 (5 bases each). Trimming took 0 bases from V and 5 from J, leaving 7 bases between them. The CDR3 covers 14 residues. Germline values: CDR1 LNHDA, CDR2 SQIVND (reference sequence). CDR3: CASSIEGVTGELFF. DNA for the CDR3: TGTGCCAGTAGTATAGAGGGGGTGACCGGGGAGCTGTTTTTT.

This clone was observed a handful of times. A read error may explain this, as a much larger clone is one base away. Other DNA sequences in this sample translate to the same CDR3. V gene TRBV6-2 or TRBV6-3 combines with J gene TRBJ2-1, with a weak D call TRBD1 (5 bases). Looked up from germline, CDR1 is MNHEY and CDR2 is SVGEGT. The CDR3 is made up of 11 amino acids. The DNA for the CDR3 is TGTGCCAGCAGCTACCCCGACAGACAGACCTTC. It yields the protein CASSYPDRQTF.

This clone has more than one count but fewer than ten. Relative to the germline gene, one junction end is altered; a read error may explain this. The gene calls are TRBV24-1 and TRBJ2-4; TRBD1 is a possible D gene (5 bases). Germline V gene sequence: CDR1 KGHDR, CDR2 SFDVKD. There are 13 residues in the CDR3. CDR3 residues: CAASAQGVNIQYF. CDR3 bases: TGTGCCGCCAGTGCTCAAGGGGTGAACATTCAGTACTTC.